The 6 T cell receptor beta chains below all came from one sample that was sequenced in a study of T cell repertoires in cytomegalovirus infection. These receptors have no identified antigens. TCRdb reprocessed the reads with MiXCR, giving one entry per CDR3 protein. The table shows 150,000 to 200,000 distinct CDR3 sequences, with 20% to 25% occurring only once. The sample was CD8+ T cells from cultured PBMCs, taken from culture after CMV antigen stimulation. These TCRs come from a human donor in good health (CMV status not recorded). Some clones in this sample may be carry-over from other donors' samples.

The chain joins TRBV27 to TRBJ2-2, with 8 positions matching TRBD2. Germline CDR1 and CDR2: MNHEY and SMNVEV (reference sequence). This CDR3 has 16 residues. V lost 6 bases and J lost 1; bases outside the gene matches: 7. CDR3 in amino acids: CASRETSGRNTGELFF. DNA for the CDR3: TGTGCCAGCAGAGAGACGAGCGGGAGGAACACCGGGGAGCTGTTTTTT.

The chain employs TRBV7-2 and TRBJ2-5, with no clear D. The V end was cut by 1 base, the J end by 3 bases, with 6 bases between. CDR1 is SGHTA and CDR2 is FQGNSA in the germline V gene. CDR3 length equals 13 residues. The CDR3 DNA reads as TGTGCCAGCAGCTTAGATGGGGAAGAGACCCAGTACTTC. Amino acid sequence: CASSLDGEETQYF.

The chain combines TRBV6-2 or TRBV6-3 with TRBJ1-1; D possibly corresponds to TRBD1 (5 bases). The germline V gene has CDR1 MNHEY and CDR2 SVGEGT. Trimming took 6 bases from V and 1 from J, leaving 18 bases between them. The CDR3 totals 16 residues. In DNA form, the CDR3 reads TGTGCCAGCAGACAAGGAGTACAGGCGTCGAACACTGAAGCTTTCTTT. This gives the protein CASRQGVQASNTEAFF.

This chain uses TRBV30 with TRBJ2-5; D ambiguous. Germline V gene sequence: CDR1 GTSNPN, CDR2 SVGIG (reference sequence). The length of the CDR3 is 13 residues. Trimming pared 0 bases from V and 4 bases from J, leaving 9 bases between. CDR3 bases: TGTGCCTGGAGTGTACTCACCGGAGAGACCCAGTACTTC. Protein product: CAWSVLTGETQYF. Complete variable domain (other parts from reference TRBV30 and TRBJ2-5): SQTIHQWPATLVQPVGSPLSLECTVEGTSNPNLYWYRQAAGRGLQLLFYSVGIGQISSEVPQNLSASRPQDRQFILSSKKLLLSDSGFYLCAWSVLTGETQYFGPGTRLLVL.

In this sample, this clonotype turned up a few times. The rearrangement joins TRBV2 to TRBJ2-2; 8 bases fit TRBD1. CDR3 length: 15 residues. Germline CDR1 and CDR2: SNHLY and FYNNEI. The ends lost 6 bases at V and 6 bases at J; junction bases unmatched: 9. CDR3 loop: CASSTGQALAGELFF. As DNA, the CDR3 is TGTGCCAGCAGCACGGGACAGGCCCTCGCCGGGGAGCTGTTTTTT.

The genes are TRBV6-1 and TRBJ1-2; the D gene is possibly TRBD1 (5 bases). This CDR3 has 14 residues. Trimming shortened V by 4 bases and J by 3 bases, and 12 bases separated the two germline ends. Germline loops: CDR1 MNHNS, CDR2 SASEGT. CDR3 protein: CASSGGGPDYGYTF. CDR3 nucleotides: TGTGCCAGCAGTGGTGGGGGACCCGACTATGGCTACACCTTC.